This T cell receptor beta chain comes out of a study of CXCR3-negative and CXCR3-positive naive CD8 T cells. About the research overall: Roughly 140 million TRB reads in total, about 1.5 +/- 0.3 million per library.

The CDR3 has 16 amino acids. The germline V gene encodes CDR1 MNHEY and CDR2 SVGAGI. As for this clonotype: What it binds is unknown.

Investigators sorted each CD8+ T cell subset in triplicate, taking around 290,000 cells each time. Naive CD8+ T cells displayed a CD45RO-CCR7+CD27+CD95- phenotype. Each TRB cDNA library was prepared by 5' RACE (with UMI labels). TCRdb re-called the 5' RACE reads and catalogs CDR3 proteins one per entry, DNA excluded. This repertoire includes about 150,000 distinct CDR3 sequences. Findings and caveats of the study: In CXCR3-positive naive cells, the TRB CDR3s were more hydrophobic than in CXCR3-negative naive cells. Comparison of naive CXCR3-negative and CXCR3-positive cells revealed similar TRBV-TRBJ usage, while memory cells differed.

The V and J genes are TRBV6-5 and TRBJ2-6. The clonotype originates from a human donor in good health. Some clones in this sample may be carry-over from other donors' samples. Sequenced input: naive CXCR3+ CD8+ T cells from blood. Subset: CD45RO-CCR7+CD27+CD95- naive CD8+ T cells expressing CXCR3 (TNR3+). The CDR3: CASTPTGFPGANVLTF.